These 10 T cell receptor beta chains originate from one sample sequenced in a study of blood T cell repertoires in COVID-19. Only in-frame clones appear in the TCRdb table, and some are missing; sequencing was by immunoSEQ multiplex PCR. The sample consists of about 310,000 clones, about 87% of them appearing once. The sample was PBMCs or T cells enriched from blood (not recorded which). These TCRs come from a young woman who had recovered from COVID-19.

This clone was recorded once. The chain has TRBV2 and TRBJ1-4; possibly TRBD1 for D (5 bases). This CDR3 contains 14 residues. Germline CDR1 reads SNHLY; CDR2 reads FYNNEI. The V and J ends lost 4 bases and 7 bases respectively, with 13 bases between them. The DNA of the CDR3 is TGTGCCAGCAGTGGCCAGGGCGGCGGTGAAAAACTGTTTTTT. This gives the protein CASSGQGGGEKLFF.

This chain joins TRBV24-1 and TRBJ1-2; 8 bases map to TRBD1. Looked up from germline, CDR1 is KGHDR and CDR2 is SFDVKD. This CDR3 contains 12 residues. V shed 9 bases and J 6 bases; nucleotides not matched to a gene: 5. CDR3 sequence (DNA): TGTGCCACCTCACCAGGGGGCGATGGCTACACCTTC. Translated: CATSPGGDGYTF.

V is TRBV28 and J is TRBJ2-1; D unclear. In germline, CDR1 is MDHEN, CDR2 SYDVKM. V was shortened by 7 bases and J by 9 bases, with 25 bases between the two germline ends. The CDR3 consists of 16 residues. CDR3 sequence (DNA): TGTGCCAGCACCGCCCGCCGGCGGTACCTTATAGGTGAGCAGTTCTTC. This gives the protein CASTARRRYLIGEQFF.

V gene TRBV7-9 combines with J gene TRBJ1-2; TRBD1 matches at 9 bases. Looked up from germline, CDR1 is SEHNR and CDR2 is FQNEAQ (reference sequence). This CDR3 comprises 15 residues. V lost 5 bases to trimming and J lost 3 bases; unmatched junction nucleotides: 7. The CDR3 DNA is TGTGCCAGCAGCCCCGGGGACAGGGAGGACTATGGCTACACCTTC. It is translated as CASSPGDREDYGYTF. The variable domain in full, completed from reference TRBV7-9 and TRBJ1-2, reads DTGVSQNPRHKITKRGQNVTFRCDPISEHNRLYWYRQTLGQGPEFLTYFQNEAQLEKSRLLSDRFSAERPKGSFSTLEIQRTEQGDSAMYLCASSPGDREDYGYTFGSGTRLTVV.

The V gene is TRBV24-1, the J gene TRBJ2-3; 13 positions agree with TRBD2. Trimming cost V 3 bases and J 4 bases; bases outside gene matches: 3. Germline V lookup: CDR1 KGHDR, CDR2 SFDVKD. The CDR3 has 16 amino acids. The CDR3 protein is CATSDSTSGGADTQYF. CDR3 nucleotides: TGTGCCACCAGTGATAGTACTAGCGGGGGGGCAGATACGCAGTATTTT.

The rearrangement joins TRBV5-8 to TRBJ2-3; 14 bases fit TRBD2. Germline loops: CDR1 SGHTS, CDR2 YDEGEE. The CDR3 sequence is 18 residues long. V was pared by 4 bases and J by 1 base, with 8 bases of the junction left unmatched. DNA for the CDR3: TGTGCCAGCAGCCCGGGGACTAGCGGGGGAGCGGGCACAGATACGCAGTATTTT. This codes for CASSPGTSGGAGTDTQYF.

The rearrangement joins TRBV24-1 to TRBJ1-1; D unresolved. The CDR3 runs 15 residues. Germline CDR1 is KGHDR and CDR2 is SFDVKD. Deletions cut 0 bases from V and 11 bases from J, with 18 bases between. The CDR3 spells CATSDLQRSRRSAFF. The DNA of the CDR3 is TGTGCCACCAGTGATTTGCAGAGGTCCAGAAGGTCGGCTTTCTTT.

The V and J genes are TRBV7-6 and TRBJ1-1; TRBD1 agrees at 9 bases. This CDR3 is 16 amino acids long. V dropped 4 bases and J dropped 4; count of bases not matched to a gene: 10. Germline CDR1 SGHVS, CDR2 FNYEAQ. CDR3 protein: CASSYITGGSATEAFF. CDR3 sequence (DNA): TGTGCCAGCAGCTATATTACAGGGGGCTCTGCCACTGAAGCTTTCTTT.

V and J are TRBV7-2 and TRBJ2-5; 14 nucleotides match TRBD2. Trimming took 4 bases from V and 4 from J; bases not matched to a gene: 11. Looked up from germline, CDR1 is SGHTA and CDR2 is FQGNSA. CDR3 size: 18 residues. CDR3: CASSSRPFGTSGRETQYF. The CDR3, as DNA: TGTGCCAGCAGCTCCCGACCTTTCGGGACTAGCGGGAGAGAGACCCAGTACTTC.

The J gene is TRBJ2-1, the V gene TRBV11-2; TRBD2 matches 13 bases. This CDR3 comprises 15 residues. Germline trimming cut 5 bases from V and 8 bases from J; bases unmatched to any gene: 6. Germline V gene sequence: CDR1 SGHAT, CDR2 FQNNGV. The CDR3 sequence: CASSTTSGRDYEQFF. The CDR3 nucleotides are TGTGCCAGCAGCACCACTAGCGGGAGGGACTATGAGCAGTTCTTC. The full variable domain, completed using reference TRBV11-2 and TRBJ2-1, is EAGVAQSPRYKIIEKRQSVAFWCNPISGHATLYWYQQILGQGPKLLIQFQNNGVVDDSQLPKDRFSAERLKGVDSTLKIQPAKLEDSAVYLCASSTTSGRDYEQFFGPGTRLTVL.